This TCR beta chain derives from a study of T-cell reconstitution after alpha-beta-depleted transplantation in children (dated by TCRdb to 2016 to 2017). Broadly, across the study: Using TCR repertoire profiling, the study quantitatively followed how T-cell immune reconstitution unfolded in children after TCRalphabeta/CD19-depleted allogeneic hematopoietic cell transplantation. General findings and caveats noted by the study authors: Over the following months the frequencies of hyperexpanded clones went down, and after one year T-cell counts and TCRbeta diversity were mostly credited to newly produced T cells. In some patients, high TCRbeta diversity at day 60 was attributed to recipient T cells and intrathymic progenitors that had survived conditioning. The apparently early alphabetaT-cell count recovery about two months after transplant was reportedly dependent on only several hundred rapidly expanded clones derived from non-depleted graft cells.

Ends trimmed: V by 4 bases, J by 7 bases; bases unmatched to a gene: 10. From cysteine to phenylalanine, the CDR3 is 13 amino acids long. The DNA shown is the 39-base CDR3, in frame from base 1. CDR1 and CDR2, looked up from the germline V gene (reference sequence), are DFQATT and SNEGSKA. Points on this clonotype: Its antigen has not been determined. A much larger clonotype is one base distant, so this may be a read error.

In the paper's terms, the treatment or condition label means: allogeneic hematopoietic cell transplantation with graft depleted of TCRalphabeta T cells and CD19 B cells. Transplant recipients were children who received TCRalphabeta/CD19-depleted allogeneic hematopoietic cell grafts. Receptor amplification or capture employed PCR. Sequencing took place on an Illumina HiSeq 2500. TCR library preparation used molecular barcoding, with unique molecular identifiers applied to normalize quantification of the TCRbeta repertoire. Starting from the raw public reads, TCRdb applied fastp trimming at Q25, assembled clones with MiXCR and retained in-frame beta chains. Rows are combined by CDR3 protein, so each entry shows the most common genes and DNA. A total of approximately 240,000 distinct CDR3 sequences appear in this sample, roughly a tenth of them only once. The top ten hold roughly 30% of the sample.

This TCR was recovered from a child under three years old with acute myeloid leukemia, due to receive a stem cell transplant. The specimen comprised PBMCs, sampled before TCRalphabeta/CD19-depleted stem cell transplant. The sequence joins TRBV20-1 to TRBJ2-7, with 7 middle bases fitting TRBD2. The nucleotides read TGCAGTGCTACCCTAGCGGAAGTGGGAGAGCAGTACTTC. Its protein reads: CSATLAEVGEQYF.